Detailed here is one TCR beta chain. Sequenced by immunoSEQ multiplex PCR; TCRdb stores in-frame clones only, minus some. Of about 41,000 clones listed, 80% to 90% were seen once; the top ten hold roughly 2.5%. This record comes from a study of PD-L1 blockade in urothelial cancer. Study background: Between 0 and 3 prior chemotherapy regimens had been given to patients. Specimens of blood held a median count of roughly 140,000 T cells. Treatment start was followed by blood analysis at 3 weeks (second dose) and again at 6 weeks.

Indicated time point: peripheral blood 6 weeks after treatment start. Trimming cost V 5 bases and J 8 bases; bases outside gene matches: 6. The CDR3 is made up of 13 amino acids. The germline CDR1 and CDR2 sequences are SNHLY and FYNNEI. Sequenced here: PBMCs, sampled around atezolizumab (anti-PD-L1) treatment. The chain recombines TRBV2 with TRBJ2-1, with TRBD1 identical over 7 bases. The origin of this receptor is an older man with urothelial cancer. In nucleotides, the CDR3 is TGTGCCAGCAGTATACAGGGGACGGATGAGCAGTTCTTC. This translates into CASSIQGTDEQFF.